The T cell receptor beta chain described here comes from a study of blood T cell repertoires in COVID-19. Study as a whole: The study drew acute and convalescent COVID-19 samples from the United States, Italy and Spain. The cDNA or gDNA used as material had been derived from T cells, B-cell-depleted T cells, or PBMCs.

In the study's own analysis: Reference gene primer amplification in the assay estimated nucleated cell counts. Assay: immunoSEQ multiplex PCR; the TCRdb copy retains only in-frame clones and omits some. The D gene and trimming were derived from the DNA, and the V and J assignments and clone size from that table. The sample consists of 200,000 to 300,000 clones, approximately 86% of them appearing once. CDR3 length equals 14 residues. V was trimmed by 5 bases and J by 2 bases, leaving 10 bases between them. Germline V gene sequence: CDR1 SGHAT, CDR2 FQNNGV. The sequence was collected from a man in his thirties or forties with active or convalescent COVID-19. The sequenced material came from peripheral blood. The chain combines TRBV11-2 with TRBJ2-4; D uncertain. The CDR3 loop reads CASSRFDTKNIQYF. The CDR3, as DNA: TGTGCCAGCAGCCGATTTGACACCAAAAACATTCAGTACTTC.